This T cell receptor (beta chain) appears in the sequencing data of a study of Ad26.COV2.S vaccination and SARS-CoV-2 variants. The study's findings and limits: Overall T cell responses may have been underestimated by the analyses of TCR breadth and depth. Vaccine and placebo groups showed comparable non-spike TCR breadth.

This clone was seen more than once but under ten times. What it binds is unknown. Per the germline V gene, CDR1 is MRHNA and CDR2 is SNTAGT. The CDR3 has 15 residues. Germline trimming cut 4 bases from V and 0 bases from J; bases unmatched to any gene: 3. The assay was immunoSEQ multiplex PCR, and TCRdb's table has in-frame clones only and misses some. The sample has roughly 460,000 clones, nearly 90% seen once; the top ten hold under 2%. The sample's treatment: approximately 18 received Ad26.COV2.S at low or high dose, single or two shots; a few received placebo; per-sample allocation not given. Day 63 following the first vaccine or placebo injection was when the samples were taken. Aged 18-55 years, donor was enrolled in Boston in the early 2020s.

The origin of this receptor is a person aged 18-60 years who received the Ad26.COV2.S COVID-19 vaccine or a placebo. Sequenced material: peripheral blood, taken in a trial of Ad26.COV2.S vaccine versus placebo. The rearrangement uses TRBV6-4 and TRBJ2-3; TRBD1 agrees at 8 bases. CDR3 in amino acids: CASSVGQASTDTQYF. The CDR3 DNA reads as TGTGCCAGCAGTGTGGGACAGGCAAGCACAGATACGCAGTATTTT.